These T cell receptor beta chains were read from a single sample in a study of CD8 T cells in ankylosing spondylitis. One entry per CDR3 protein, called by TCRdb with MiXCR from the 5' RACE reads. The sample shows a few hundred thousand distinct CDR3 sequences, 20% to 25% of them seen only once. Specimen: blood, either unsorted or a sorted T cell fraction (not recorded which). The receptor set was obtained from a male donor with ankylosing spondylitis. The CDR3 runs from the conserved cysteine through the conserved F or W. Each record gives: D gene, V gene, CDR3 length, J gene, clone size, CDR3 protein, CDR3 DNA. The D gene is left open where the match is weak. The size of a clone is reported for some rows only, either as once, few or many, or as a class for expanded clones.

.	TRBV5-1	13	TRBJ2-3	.	CASSFLRRDTQYF	TGCGCCAGCAGCTTTCTAAGACGGGATACGCAGTATTTT
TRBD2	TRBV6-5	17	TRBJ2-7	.	CASSYSSSGRAASEQYF	TGTGCCAGCAGTTATTCGTCTAGCGGGAGGGCTGCAAGTGAGCAGTACTTC
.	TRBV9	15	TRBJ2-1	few	CASSVDTSSYNEQFF	TGTGCCAGCAGCGTAGATACCAGCTCCTACAATGAGCAGTTCTTC
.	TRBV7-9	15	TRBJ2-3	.	CASSLALVNTDTQYF	TGTGCCAGCAGCTTAGCGCTAGTAAACACAGATACGCAGTATTTT
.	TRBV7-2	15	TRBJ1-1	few	CASSLMAGPLTEAFF	TGTGCCAGCAGCTTAATGGCAGGGCCCCTCACTGAAGCTTTCTTT
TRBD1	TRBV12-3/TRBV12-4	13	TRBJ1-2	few	CASSSWTGRGYTF	TGTGCCAGCAGTTCCTGGACAGGCCGAGGCTACACCTTC
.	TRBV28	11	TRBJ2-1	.	CASSTPYEQFF	TGTGCCAGCAGTACCCCGTATGAGCAGTTCTTC
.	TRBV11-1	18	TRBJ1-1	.	CASSSAYDRRQANTEAFF	TGTGCCAGCAGCTCGGCTTACGACCGAAGACAGGCTAACACTGAAGCTTTCTTT
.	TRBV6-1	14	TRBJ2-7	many	CASSAGNLDDEQYF	TGTGCCAGCAGTGCGGGGAATTTAGACGACGAGCAGTACTTC
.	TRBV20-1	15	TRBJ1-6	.	CSASQQPLSNSPLHF	TGCAGTGCTAGTCAACAGCCTTTGAGCAATTCACCCCTCCACTTT
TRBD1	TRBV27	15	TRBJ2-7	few	CASSSGTGVTYEQYF	TGTGCCAGCAGTTCCGGGACAGGGGTAACCTACGAGCAGTACTTC
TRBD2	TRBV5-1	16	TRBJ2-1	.	CASSDLGAGGSNEQFF	TGCGCCAGCAGCGACCTAGGAGCGGGAGGGAGCAATGAGCAGTTCTTC
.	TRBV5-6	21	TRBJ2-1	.	CASSLGLRRTVLGGSYNEQFF	TGTGCCAGCAGCCTCGGGCTCCGACGCACAGTCCTTGGGGGGTCCTACAATGAGCAGTTCTTC
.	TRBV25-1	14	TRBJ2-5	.	CASSLLGGPETQYF	TGTGCCAGCAGCCTGCTGGGGGGACCTGAGACCCAGTACTTC
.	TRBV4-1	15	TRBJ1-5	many	CASSQDPGDNQPQHF	TGCGCCAGCAGCCAAGATCCAGGGGATAATCAGCCCCAGCATTTT
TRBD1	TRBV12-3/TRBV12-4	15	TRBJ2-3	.	CASSFLTGGRHTQYF	TGTGCCAGCAGTTTCCTGACAGGGGGTCGTCATACGCAGTATTTT
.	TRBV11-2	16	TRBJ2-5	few	CASSLGVGFARETQYF	TGTGCCAGCAGCTTAGGGGTGGGTTTCGCCCGGGAGACCCAGTACTTC
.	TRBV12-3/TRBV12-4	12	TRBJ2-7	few	CASSPSTGKQYF	TGTGCCAGCAGCCCCTCAACAGGGAAGCAGTACTTC
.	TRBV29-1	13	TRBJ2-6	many	CSVRDSGANVLTF	TGCAGCGTTCGAGACTCTGGGGCCAACGTCCTGACTTTC
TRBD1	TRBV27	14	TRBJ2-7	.	CASGINRGAYEQYF	TGTGCCAGCGGAATCAACAGGGGTGCCTACGAGCAGTACTTC
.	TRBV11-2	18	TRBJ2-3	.	CASSPGRFPGPPPDTQYF	TGTGCCAGCAGCCCAGGAAGATTTCCGGGACCCCCCCCCGATACGCAGTATTTT
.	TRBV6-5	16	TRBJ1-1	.	CASSYDLGPAGTEAFF	TGTGCCAGCAGTTACGATTTGGGGCCGGCGGGCACTGAAGCTTTCTTT